The 22 T cell receptor beta chains presented below share a single source sample, sequenced in a study of cytomegalovirus exposure and HLA in healthy donors. Vbeta (60) and Jbeta (13) primers were used in the PCR. Assay used: immunoSEQ multiplex PCR; TCRdb lists only in-frame clones, some missing. Here the sample spans about 190,000 clones, roughly 68% being singletons. Source material: PBMCs. The receptors were gathered from a woman in her thirties in good health and CMV-seronegative.

CDR3 bases: TGCGCCAGCAGCCCCCGGACTAGCGGGAGTCCTAATGAGCAGTTCTTC. Amino acid sequence: CASSPRTSGSPNEQFF. The chain combines TRBV4-1 with TRBJ2-1, with 13 bases that match TRBD2. The CDR3 is 16 residues long. The germline V gene has CDR1 MGHRA and CDR2 YSYEKL. J lost 7 bases, V lost 4 bases, and 7 bases had no gene match.

The J gene is TRBJ2-2, the V gene TRBV7-3; 9 bases match TRBD2. CDR3 length equals 18 residues. Germline trimming cut 2 bases from V and 0 bases from J; bases unmatched to any gene: 7. CDR1 SGHTA and CDR2 FQGTGA come from the germline V gene. The CDR3 DNA is TGTGCCAGCAGCTTAGAGGCTAGCGGGGATACGAACACCGGGGAGCTGTTTTTT. Its protein is CASSLEASGDTNTGELFF.

This clone was found a few times. This chain links TRBV19 with TRBJ2-7; D is unclear. CDR1 and CDR2 (germline): LNHDA, SQIVND (reference sequence). This CDR3 spans 14 amino acids. The V gene lost 3 bases and the J gene lost 5 bases, with 14 bases spanning the gap. CDR3 in amino acids: CASSMSGVPNEQYF. The CDR3, as DNA: TGTGCCAGTAGTATGAGTGGAGTCCCAAACGAGCAGTACTTC. Filled out from reference TRBV19 and TRBJ2-7, the complete variable domain reads DGGITQSPKYLFRKEGQNVTLSCEQNLNHDAMYWYRQDPGQGLRLIYYSQIVNDFQKGDIAEGYSVSREKKESFPLTVTSAQKNPTAFYLCASSMSGVPNEQYFGPGTRLTVT.

The genes are TRBV7-9 and TRBJ2-2; TRBD2 is a possible D gene (6 bases). Germline assignment: CDR1 SEHNR and CDR2 FQNEAQ (reference sequence). Deletions cut 2 bases from V and 4 bases from J, with 11 bases between. The CDR3 consists of 15 residues. CDR3 protein: CASSLSEGSTGELFF. The CDR3 DNA reads TGTGCCAGCAGCTTATCGGAGGGAAGCACCGGGGAGCTGTTTTTT. The full variable domain, in which reference TRBV7-9 and TRBJ2-2 provide the parts outside the CDR3, is DTGVSQNPRHKITKRGQNVTFRCDPISEHNRLYWYRQTLGQGPEFLTYFQNEAQLEKSRLLSDRFSAERPKGSFSTLEIQRTEQGDSAMYLCASSLSEGSTGELFFGEGSRLTVL.

This chain uses TRBV13 with TRBJ1-2, with D possibly being TRBD1 (6 bases). The V gene's germline CDR1 is PRHDT and CDR2 FYEKMQ (reference sequence). Trimming removed 2 bases at V and 0 bases at J, with 10 bases between. The CDR3 sequence is 15 residues long. The CDR3 DNA follows: TGTGCCAGCAGCTTACAGGGGACCCCTAACTATGGCTACACCTTC. Its translation is CASSLQGTPNYGYTF.

This sequence joins TRBV9 and TRBJ2-5, with 7 bases lining up with TRBD1. The CDR3 spans 16 residues. J lost 1 base, V lost 4 bases, and 10 bases had no gene match. Looked up from germline, CDR1 is SGDLS and CDR2 is YYNGEE. The CDR3 loop is CASSTFTGTAQETQYF. In DNA form, the CDR3 reads TGTGCCAGCAGCACCTTCACCGGGACAGCCCAAGAGACCCAGTACTTC.

This chain uses TRBV7-2 with TRBJ2-1; TRBD1 is a possible D gene (6 bases). Trimming cost V 5 bases and J 3 bases, with 23 bases left between them. Germline loops: CDR1 SGHTA, CDR2 FQGNSA. CDR3 length: 18 residues. CDR3 nucleotides: TGTGCCAGCAGCCTTCGGCTCCCAGGGGAATACAGCTACAATGAGCAGTTCTTC. This translates into CASSLRLPGEYSYNEQFF.

V is TRBV5-1 and J is TRBJ1-2, with 11 positions matching TRBD1. The CDR3 totals 16 residues. V was clipped by 4 bases and J by 7 bases; unmatched bases: 12. Per germline, CDR1 SGHRS and CDR2 YFSETQ. Here the CDR3 reads CASSTTSGQGASGYTF. In DNA, the CDR3 is TGCGCCAGCAGCACAACAAGTGGACAGGGGGCGAGTGGCTACACCTTC. The whole variable domain, remainder taken from reference TRBV5-1 and TRBJ1-2, is KAGVTQTPRYLIKTRGQQVTLSCSPISGHRSVSWYQQTPGQGLQFLFEYFSETQRNKGNFPGRFSGRQFSNSRSEMNVSTLELGDSALYLCASSTTSGQGASGYTFGSGTRLTVV.

This clone was seen once. The genes are TRBV19 and TRBJ2-3; 12 bases align to TRBD2. V was clipped by 6 bases and J by 1 base; unmatched bases: 2. The CDR3 extends over 15 amino acids. The germline gives CDR1 LNHDA, CDR2 SQIVND (reference sequence). CDR3 residues: CASRRLAGGTDTQYF. Written as DNA, the CDR3 is TGTGCCAGTAGACGACTAGCGGGGGGCACAGATACGCAGTATTTT.

The chain couples TRBV5-8 to TRBJ1-1, with D possibly TRBD1 on 5 matching bases. The germline V and J ends were trimmed by 4 bases and 6 bases, with 13 bases remaining between them. The CDR3 has 13 amino acids. Germline V gene data show CDR1 as SGHTS and CDR2 as YDEGEE. The CDR3 DNA reads TGTGCCAGCAGCGCAAATAGGGGTCCTGAAGCTTTCTTT. It is translated as CASSANRGPEAFF.

This chain connects TRBV13 to TRBJ1-1; TRBD1 might be the D (6 bases). The CDR3 consists of 16 residues. With 4 bases removed from V and 3 bases from J, the gap between germline ends came to 18 bases. From germline, CDR1 is PRHDT and CDR2 FYEKMQ (reference sequence). CDR3 residues: CASSSLDRSVDTEAFF. CDR3 DNA sequence: TGTGCCAGCAGCTCCCTCGACAGGTCGGTGGACACTGAAGCTTTCTTT.

The J gene is TRBJ1-4, the V gene TRBV6-5; no clear D gene. The V end was cut by 4 bases, the J end by 7 bases, with 16 bases between. Germline V lookup: CDR1 MNHEY, CDR2 SVGAGI. This CDR3 has 15 amino acids. The CDR3 here is CASSSPRSGSEKLFF. The CDR3 coding sequence is TGTGCCAGCAGTTCCCCCAGGTCCGGTAGTGAAAAACTGTTTTTT.

The chain carries TRBV27 and TRBJ2-2; D unresolved. CDR3 length: 14 amino acids. Trimming cost V 3 bases and J 8 bases, with 13 bases left between them. Looked up from germline, CDR1 is MNHEY and CDR2 is SMNVEV (reference sequence). The chain's CDR3 is CASSFAALIGELFF. Here the CDR3 DNA reads TGTGCCAGCAGTTTCGCGGCCTTAATAGGGGAGCTGTTTTTT.

The chain couples TRBV9 to TRBJ2-2, with D perhaps TRBD1 (5 bases). V was trimmed by 4 bases and J by 1 base, leaving 11 bases between them. Germline loops: CDR1 SGDLS, CDR2 YYNGEE. The CDR3 consists of 15 residues. CDR3 DNA: TGTGCCAGCAGCCCCCGGACAAGGAACACCGGGGAGCTGTTTTTT. This encodes CASSPRTRNTGELFF.

V gene TRBV6-1 combines with J gene TRBJ2-5, with 10 nucleotides matching TRBD1. Germline values: CDR1 MNHNS, CDR2 SASEGT. The ends lost 2 bases at V and 5 bases at J; junction bases unmatched: 8. CDR3 size: 16 residues. In nucleotides, the CDR3 is TGTGCCAGCAGTGAATTGCGGACAGGGGGACGGGAGACCCAGTACTTC. Amino acids: CASSELRTGGRETQYF.

The V and J genes are TRBV9 and TRBJ2-2, with 7 nucleotides matching TRBD2. The V gene end was trimmed by 1 base and the J gene end by 2 bases; junction bases not matched to a gene: 8. There are 17 residues in the CDR3. Germline V gene data show CDR1 as SGDLS and CDR2 as YYNGEE. For the CDR3, the DNA is TGTGCCAGCAGCGTAACCGCAACGGGGGGTAACACCGGGGAGCTGTTTTTT. This gives the protein CASSVTATGGNTGELFF. The full variable domain, with the rest looked up from reference TRBV9 and TRBJ2-2, is DSGVTQTPKHLITATGQRVTLRCSPRSGDLSVYWYQQSLDQGLQFLIQYYNGEERAKGNILERFSAQQFPDLHSELNLSSLELGDSALYFCASSVTATGGNTGELFFGEGSRLTVL.

This clone was seen only a few times. V usage is TRBV4-1 and J usage is TRBJ2-7; D remains ambiguous. Germline assignment: CDR1 MGHRA and CDR2 YSYEKL. Trimming removed 2 bases from V and 5 bases from J, with 16 bases in between. CDR3 size: 15 residues. The CDR3 is CASSQILGPNHEQYF. The DNA for the CDR3 is TGCGCCAGCAGCCAAATCCTCGGTCCAAACCACGAGCAGTACTTC.

There are a few counts of this clone. The gene calls are TRBV19 and TRBJ1-2; 7 bases line up with TRBD1. Trimming took 5 bases from V and 2 from J; bases not matched to a gene: 11. The CDR3 is 16 amino acids. Germline CDR1 LNHDA, CDR2 SQIVND (reference sequence). The CDR3 spells CASSLYYRGPNYGYTF. The CDR3 bases are TGTGCCAGTAGTTTATACTACAGGGGTCCCAACTATGGCTACACCTTC.

The V gene is TRBV6-6, the J gene TRBJ1-4; D unresolved. CDR3 size: 13 residues. V lost 2 bases and J lost 8, with 9 bases in between. Germline V gene data show CDR1 as MNHNY and CDR2 as SVGAGI (reference sequence). The CDR3 DNA reads as TGTGCCAGCAGTTACAGGGCGGGCGAAAAACTGTTTTTT. Translation: CASSYRAGEKLFF.

V gene TRBV18 combines with J gene TRBJ1-1; D gene ambiguous. CDR1 KGHSH and CDR2 LQKENI come from the germline V gene. V shed 3 bases and J shed 0 bases, with 5 bases lying between them. CDR3 length: 13 residues. CDR3 nucleotide sequence: TGTGCCAGCTCACCCAACATGAACACTGAAGCTTTCTTT. As protein: CASSPNMNTEAFF. The full variable domain, its missing parts supplied by reference TRBV18 and TRBJ1-1, is NAGVMQNPRHLVRRRGQEARLRCSPMKGHSHVYWYRQLPEEGLKFMVYLQKENIIDESGMPKERFSAEFPKEGPSILRIQQVVRGDSAAYFCASSPNMNTEAFFGQGTRLTVV.

J is TRBJ2-7 and V is TRBV10-2; the match to TRBD2 covers 7 bases. The CDR3 sequence is 16 residues long. V shed 9 bases, J shed 5 bases, and the junction held 19 bases outside the gene matches. CDR1 and CDR2 from the germline V gene are WSHSY and SAAADI. For the CDR3, the DNA is TGCGCCAGTAGGAGGGACTATGGGAGCGGGACCCACGAGCAGTACTTC. It codes for CASRRDYGSGTHEQYF.

The chain uses TRBV7-2 and TRBJ2-3; 8 nucleotides match TRBD2. The CDR3 covers 16 residues. J gave up 5 bases and V 1 base, and 8 bases lay outside the gene matches. CDR1 and CDR2 from the germline V gene are SGHTA and FQGNSA. The CDR3 nucleotides are TGTGCCAGCAGCTTAGGGGCCCTAGCGGGTGGAGATACGCAGTATTTT. Translation: CASSLGALAGGDTQYF.